The next 12 T cell receptor beta chains were all read from a single sample in a study of cytomegalovirus exposure and HLA in healthy donors. TCRdb's table, derived via immunoSEQ multiplex PCR, lists solely in-frame clones and lacks some. The sample holds around 180,000 clones, 84% seen once. The sequencing sample was made of PBMCs. All receptors come from a man aged 18-30 years in good health and CMV-seropositive.

This chain connects TRBV7-8 to TRBJ2-1; 7 bases align to TRBD1. The CDR3 is made up of 15 amino acids. From germline, CDR1 is SGHVS and CDR2 FQNEAQ. V gave up 5 bases and J gave up 10 bases; unmatched junction bases: 14. The CDR3 bases are TGTGCCAGCAGCCTGACAGGGCCTCACCCCTACGAGCAGTTCTTC. Protein: CASSLTGPHPYEQFF.

J is TRBJ1-1 and V is TRBV28, with 8 bases aligning to TRBD1. The CDR3 loop spans 14 amino acids. Germline V gene sequence: CDR1 MDHEN, CDR2 SYDVKM. V dropped 5 bases and J dropped 5; count of bases not matched to a gene: 7. Here the CDR3 DNA reads TGTGCCAGCAGTCCGGGACAGGTTAGTACTGAAGCTTTCTTT. It is translated as CASSPGQVSTEAFF.

The chain employs TRBV6-5 and TRBJ2-1; no definite D call. Germline CDR1 reads MNHEY; CDR2 reads SVGAGI. Trimming took 0 bases from V and 5 from J, leaving 8 bases between them. CDR3 length: 14 amino acids. This chain's CDR3 is CASSYSGRDNEQFF. CDR3 DNA: TGTGCCAGCAGTTACTCTGGTCGGGACAATGAGCAGTTCTTC.

The chain is built from TRBV29-1 and TRBJ2-4; 7 bases are shared with TRBD2. The CDR3 is 15 amino acids. Germline CDR1 reads SQVTM; CDR2 reads ANQGSEA. V shed 6 bases, J shed 1 base, and the junction held 9 bases outside the gene matches. The chain's CDR3 is CSVGGVIGAKNIQYF. As DNA, the CDR3 is TGCAGCGTGGGGGGGGTGATAGGGGCCAAAAACATTCAGTACTTC.

The gene calls are TRBV27 and TRBJ2-7; 10 bases map to TRBD1. Germline V CDR1 and CDR2: MNHEY, SMNVEV (reference sequence). The CDR3 spans 15 residues. Trimming at V came to 4 bases and at J to 7 bases, leaving 10 bases not matched to a gene. The CDR3 coding sequence is TGTGCCAGCAGTTCCATCGGGACAGGGGCGAGGGAGCAGTACTTC. Translation gives CASSSIGTGAREQYF.

The genes are TRBV19 and TRBJ2-1; maybe TRBD1 (6 bases). From germline, CDR1 is LNHDA and CDR2 SQIVND (reference sequence). This CDR3 comprises 15 residues. V shed 7 bases and J shed 4 bases, with 17 bases lying between them. The CDR3 here is CASTLGGVPYNEQFF. Written as DNA, the CDR3 is TGTGCCAGTACCCTAGGGGGTGTACCATACAATGAGCAGTTCTTC.

The V gene is TRBV28, the J gene TRBJ2-3; 8 bases agree with TRBD1. The ends lost 4 bases at V and 0 bases at J; junction bases unmatched: 0. The germline gives CDR1 MDHEN, CDR2 SYDVKM. This CDR3 is 14 amino acids long. The CDR3 sequence is CASSYRGSTDTQYF. As DNA, the CDR3 is TGTGCCAGCAGTTACAGGGGGAGCACAGATACGCAGTATTTT. Full variable domain (missing parts from reference TRBV28 and TRBJ2-3): DVKVTQSSRYLVKRTGEKVFLECVQDMDHENMFWYRQDPGLGLRLIYFSYDVKMKEKGDIPEGYSVSREKKERFSLILESASTNQTSMYLCASSYRGSTDTQYFGPGTRLTVL.

The chain carries TRBV25-1 and TRBJ2-2, with 7 bases that match TRBD1. CDR3 size: 15 residues. The ends lost 2 bases at V and 1 base at J; junction bases unmatched: 1. Germline CDR1 MGHDK, CDR2 SYGVNS. CDR3 sequence reads: CASSEDRVNTGELFF. The CDR3, as DNA: TGTGCCAGCAGTGAAGACAGGGTGAACACCGGGGAGCTGTTTTTT.

Only one count was recorded for this clone. The chain couples TRBV9 to TRBJ2-3; no reliable D call. Germline V CDR1 and CDR2: SGDLS, YYNGEE. With 8 bases removed from V and 4 bases from J, the gap between germline ends came to 17 bases. The CDR3 is 14 amino acids. CDR3 coding DNA: TGTGCCAGTGCGGTCACTTCTAGGTCAGATACGCAGTATTTT. As protein: CASAVTSRSDTQYF.

The V and J genes are TRBV30 and TRBJ1-4; no reliable D call. The CDR3 contains 15 residues. Trimming left V 1 base short and J 4 bases short, with 13 bases between. Germline lookup yields CDR1 GTSNPN and CDR2 SVGIG (reference sequence). This CDR3 is CAWSGSALYNEKLFF. The CDR3 DNA sequence: TGTGCCTGGAGTGGATCAGCGCTTTATAATGAAAAACTGTTTTTT.

The V and J genes are TRBV6-5 and TRBJ2-5, with D hard to call. The CDR3 is 13 amino acids. V shed 4 bases and J shed 7 bases, with 13 bases lying between them. The V gene's germline CDR1 is MNHEY and CDR2 SVGAGI. CDR3 DNA: TGTGCCAGCAGTTCGGAATCGAGGAGGACCCAGTACTTC. Protein product: CASSSESRRTQYF.

The chain recombines TRBV7-2 with TRBJ2-5; TRBD1 is a possible D gene (5 bases). CDR1 is SGHTA, CDR2 FQGNSA, per germline. Trimming took 5 bases from V and 11 from J, leaving 15 bases between them. This CDR3 is built from 12 residues. DNA of the CDR3: TGTGCCAGCAGCGATCCTCAGGGCCTGCAGTACTTC. Translating gives CASSDPQGLQYF.